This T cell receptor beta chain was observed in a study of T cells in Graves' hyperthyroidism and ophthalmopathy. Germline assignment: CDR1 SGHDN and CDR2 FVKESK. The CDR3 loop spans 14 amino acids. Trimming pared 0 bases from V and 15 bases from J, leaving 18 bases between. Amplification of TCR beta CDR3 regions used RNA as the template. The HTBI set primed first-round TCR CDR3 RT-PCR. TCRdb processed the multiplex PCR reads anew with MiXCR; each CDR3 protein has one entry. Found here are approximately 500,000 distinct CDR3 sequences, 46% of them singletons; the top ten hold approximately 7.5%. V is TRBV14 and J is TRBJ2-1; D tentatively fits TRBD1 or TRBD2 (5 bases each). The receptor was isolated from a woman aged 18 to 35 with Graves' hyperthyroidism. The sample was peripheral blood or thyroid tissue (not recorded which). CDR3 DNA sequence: TGTGCCAGCAGCCAAGATGGGGGTTGGGCCCTGCGGTTCTTC. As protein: CASSQDGGWALRFF.